These 20 T cell receptor beta chains came from one sample sequenced in a study of T cell responses to AZD1222 COVID-19 vaccine. Clones were sequenced by immunoSEQ multiplex PCR, and TCRdb holds only the in-frame ones, with some missing. The data show about 150,000 clones, 70% to 90% seen once. Sequencing used peripheral blood, obtained on day 0 of MenACWY control vaccination. The receptors come from an adult in good health.

The chain has TRBV10-2 and TRBJ2-7; TRBD1 matches 9 bases. The germline CDR1 and CDR2 sequences are WSHSY and SAAADI. The CDR3 consists of 14 residues. Germline trimming cut 6 bases from V and 4 bases from J; bases unmatched to any gene: 7. CDR3 protein: CASSLTGGGYEQYF. CDR3 sequence (DNA): TGCGCCAGCAGCCTGACAGGGGGAGGGTACGAGCAGTACTTC.

This rearrangement joins TRBV24-1 to TRBJ1-2; D is possibly TRBD1 (6 bases). Germline CDR1 reads KGHDR; CDR2 reads SFDVKD. This CDR3 comprises 16 residues. V lost 5 bases to trimming and J lost 4 bases, with 19 bases between them. CDR3 nucleotide sequence: TGTGCCACCAGTGCCTCCGATGCAGGGGAGGGCTATGGCTACACCTTC. It specifies CATSASDAGEGYGYTF.

V and J are TRBV19 and TRBJ2-2; D might be TRBD1 (5 bases). The CDR3 covers 11 residues. Trimming stripped 6 bases from V and 8 bases from J, with 7 bases between. Germline values: CDR1 LNHDA, CDR2 SQIVND (reference sequence). CDR3 in amino acids: CASRGPGELFF. The CDR3 coding sequence is TGTGCCAGTAGGGGGCCTGGGGAGCTGTTTTTT.

The chain combines TRBV5-6 with TRBJ1-4; D is uncertain. From germline, CDR1 is SGHDT and CDR2 YYEEEE. Trimming removed 1 base at V and 0 bases at J, with 7 bases between. CDR3 length equals 15 residues. This CDR3 reads CASSLTAATNEKLFF. As DNA, the CDR3 is TGTGCCAGCAGCTTGACAGCCGCAACTAATGAAAAACTGTTTTTT.

The DNA for the CDR3 is TGTGCCAGCAGTTATTCCCCGAACATTCAGTACTTC. This encodes CASSYSPNIQYF. The chain recombines TRBV12-3 or TRBV12-4 with TRBJ2-4; unclear D gene. The CDR3 runs 12 residues. V dropped 4 bases and J dropped 7 bases, with 8 bases sitting between them.

The gene calls are TRBV19 and TRBJ2-7; maybe TRBD1 (6 bases). Germline CDR1 is LNHDA and CDR2 is SQIVND (reference sequence). V lost 0 bases, J lost 6 bases, and 15 bases lay in between. The CDR3 spans 15 residues. The CDR3 region has the DNA TGTGCCAGTAGTATAGAGGTAGCGTTGGGGGCCGAGCAGTACTTC. This gives the protein CASSIEVALGAEQYF.

V gene TRBV19 combines with J gene TRBJ1-2; tentatively, D is TRBD1 (5 bases). Germline loops: CDR1 LNHDA, CDR2 SQIVND (reference sequence). The CDR3 loop spans 14 amino acids. The V and J ends lost 6 bases and 3 bases respectively, with 14 bases between them. The chain's CDR3 is CASRDLDRDYGYTF. In DNA form, the CDR3 reads TGTGCCAGTAGGGACTTAGACAGAGACTATGGCTACACCTTC.

V usage is TRBV12-5 and J usage is TRBJ1-6; D gene ambiguous. This CDR3 has 15 amino acids. Trimming shortened V by 7 bases and J by 4 bases, and 14 bases separated the two germline ends. Germline-derived CDR1 and CDR2 are LGHNT and FRNRAP. The CDR3 loop reads CASAPEPGYNSPLHF. The CDR3 bases are TGTGCTAGTGCCCCGGAACCGGGGTATAATTCACCCCTCCACTTT.

The chain is built from TRBV19 and TRBJ2-7; the match to TRBD1 covers 10 bases. The CDR3 extends over 15 amino acids. Germline CDR1 is LNHDA and CDR2 is SQIVND (reference sequence). V shed 5 bases and J 3 bases; nucleotides not matched to a gene: 7. The CDR3: CASSARGTGDYEQYF. The CDR3 DNA reads as TGTGCCAGTAGTGCTCGAGGGACAGGGGACTACGAGCAGTACTTC.

The rearrangement joins TRBV5-4 to TRBJ2-5; possible D gene TRBD1, 6 bases. From germline, CDR1 is SGHNT and CDR2 YYREEE (reference sequence). The CDR3 runs to 14 residues. The V and J ends lost 3 bases and 4 bases respectively, with 13 bases between them. The CDR3 DNA reads TGTGCCAGCAGCTCACGCCAGGGGACAGAGACCCAGTACTTC. Encoded protein: CASSSRQGTETQYF.

The V call is TRBV15, the J call TRBJ2-4, with D possibly TRBD1 on 7 matching bases. CDR1 and CDR2 (germline): LNHNV, YYDKDF (reference sequence). V was cut by 5 bases and J by 3 bases, with 14 bases left in between. The CDR3 loop spans 15 amino acids. The CDR3 DNA sequence: TGTGCCACCAGCGATCAGGGGGGAAGCAAAAACATTCAGTACTTC. It specifies CATSDQGGSKNIQYF.

The chain joins TRBV5-8 to TRBJ1-6; perhaps TRBD1 as D (5 bases). CDR1 is SGHTS and CDR2 is YDEGEE in the germline V gene. The V end was cut by 1 base, the J end by 11 bases, with 13 bases between. The CDR3 is 14 amino acids. The CDR3 sequence: CASSLKGLKTPLHF. The CDR3 nucleotides read TGTGCCAGCAGCTTGAAGGGGCTGAAAACACCCCTCCACTTT.

V and J are TRBV5-1 and TRBJ2-1; 11 positions match TRBD2. Germline CDR1 is SGHRS and CDR2 is YFSETQ. The CDR3 is 17 residues long. The junction had 5 bases not matched to a gene; V was cut back by 1 base and J by 2 bases. The CDR3 DNA reads as TGCGCCAGCAGCTTGTTGCCTAGCGGGGGGACCTACAATGAGCAGTTCTTC. The encoded protein is CASSLLPSGGTYNEQFF. The variable domain in full, with the rest retrieved from reference TRBV5-1 and TRBJ2-1, is KAGVTQTPRYLIKTRGQQVTLSCSPISGHRSVSWYQQTPGQGLQFLFEYFSETQRNKGNFPGRFSGRQFSNSRSEMNVSTLELGDSALYLCASSLLPSGGTYNEQFFGPGTRLTVL.

The chain recombines TRBV2 with TRBJ1-5; weak D call: TRBD1 (6 bases). Germline CDR1 is SNHLY and CDR2 is FYNNEI. This CDR3 has 14 amino acids. Between the trimmed V and J ends, which lost 6 bases and 1 base, there was a span of 10 bases. The CDR3 sequence: CASSYDRSNQPQHF. In DNA, the CDR3 is TGTGCCAGCAGCTACGACAGGAGCAATCAGCCCCAGCATTTT. Together with reference TRBV2 and TRBJ1-5, the CDR3 gives the full variable domain: EPEVTQTPSHQVTQMGQEVILRCVPISNHLYFYWYRQILGQKVEFLVSFYNNEISEKSEIFDDQFSVERPDGSNFTLKIRSTKLEDSAMYFCASSYDRSNQPQHFGDGTRLSIL.

The gene calls are TRBV4-2 and TRBJ1-5; D perhaps matches TRBD1 (5 bases). This CDR3 region has 14 residues. Germline V gives CDR1 LGHNA, CDR2 YNFKEQ. Trimming removed 2 bases from V and 4 bases from J, with 9 bases in between. The CDR3, as DNA: TGTGCCAGCAGCCAACAGGGTTCTAATCAGCCCCAGCATTTT. Residues: CASSQQGSNQPQHF.

Comment on this clone: At the DNA level, this CDR3 is encoded by other sequences in the same sample as well. The rearrangement joins TRBV4-3 to TRBJ1-1; D is unclear. The germline gives CDR1 LGHNA, CDR2 YSLEER. V lost 4 bases and J lost 4, with 10 bases in between. The CDR3 is 13 residues long. The CDR3 protein is CASSRGRVTEAFF. CDR3 coding DNA: TGCGCCAGCAGCCGAGGGCGGGTCACTGAAGCTTTCTTT.

The V call is TRBV4-3, the J call TRBJ1-2, with D possibly TRBD1 on 5 matching bases. The CDR3 sequence is 15 residues long. The germline V gene has CDR1 LGHNA and CDR2 YSLEER. Deletions cut 1 base from V and 4 bases from J, with 13 bases between. CDR3: CASSQGGQGLYGYTF. The CDR3 nucleotides read TGCGCCAGCAGCCAAGGAGGGCAGGGTCTCTATGGCTACACCTTC.

CDR3: CATSREWKGKRADTQYF. CDR3 nucleotide sequence: TGTGCCACCAGCAGAGAATGGAAGGGTAAAAGGGCCGATACGCAGTATTTT. The rearrangement links TRBV15 to TRBJ2-3; D gene uncertain. In germline, CDR1 is LNHNV, CDR2 YYDKDF (reference sequence). V lost 0 bases and J lost 6, with 19 bases in between. This CDR3 is 17 amino acids long.

This rearrangement joins TRBV7-2 to TRBJ1-5; 7 nucleotides agree with TRBD1. J lost 1 base, V lost 5 bases, and 11 bases had no gene match. The CDR3 is 17 residues long. The germline gives CDR1 SGHTA, CDR2 FQGNSA. The CDR3 loop is CASSPRGGRGSNQPQHF. CDR3 nucleotides: TGTGCCAGCAGCCCTAGAGGGGGCAGGGGGAGCAATCAGCCCCAGCATTTT.

This chain connects TRBV5-1 to TRBJ1-2; D is ambiguous. This CDR3 is 15 amino acids long. Trimming cost V 4 bases and J 4 bases, with 17 bases left between them. CDR1 and CDR2 from the germline V gene are SGHRS and YFSETQ. CDR3 residues: CASSTPLEGGYGYTF. The CDR3 coding sequence is TGCGCCAGCAGCACCCCCCTTGAGGGAGGCTATGGCTACACCTTC.